The 9 T cell receptor beta chains given below trace back to one sample, sequenced in a study of cytomegalovirus exposure and HLA in healthy donors. The PCR used 60 Vbeta and 13 Jbeta primers. TCRdb's table, derived via immunoSEQ multiplex PCR, lists solely in-frame clones and lacks some. In the table there are about 190,000 clones, about 81% of which are singletons. The sample was PBMCs. The source is a man younger than 40 in good health and CMV-seropositive.

The chain combines TRBV7-6 with TRBJ2-2; the D gene is possibly TRBD2 (6 bases). The CDR3 contains 16 residues. V lost 3 bases to trimming and J lost 1 base, with 12 bases between them. Per germline, CDR1 SGHVS and CDR2 FNYEAQ. The CDR3 DNA is TGTGCCAGCAGCTTCCAGCAGGGAGGGAACACCGGGGAGCTGTTTTTT. Translating it yields CASSFQQGGNTGELFF.

The V and J genes are TRBV5-1 and TRBJ2-1, with TRBD2 matching 10 bases. The CDR3 is 15 amino acids. CDR1 and CDR2 from the germline V gene are SGHRS and YFSETQ. V lost 6 bases to trimming and J lost 5 bases; unmatched junction nucleotides: 8. The CDR3 DNA follows: TGCGCCAGCACCTCTAGCGGGAGTCGAAACAATGAGCAGTTCTTC. It translates to CASTSSGSRNNEQFF.

This clone was seen more than once but under ten times. Written as DNA, the CDR3 is TGTGCCAGCAGCAGGACTAGCGGGGGCCTAGGGGCCCAGTACTTC. It specifies CASSRTSGGLGAQYF. The rearrangement uses TRBV9 and TRBJ2-5, with 13 bases matching TRBD2. The length of the CDR3 is 15 residues. Germline lookup yields CDR1 SGDLS and CDR2 YYNGEE. The trim removed 4 bases at V and 9 bases at J, leaving 9 bases unmatched.

This chain links TRBV6-5 with TRBJ2-1; TRBD2 matches 16 bases. Germline V gene sequence: CDR1 MNHEY, CDR2 SVGAGI. The V and J ends lost 6 bases and 9 bases, in that order; junction bases with no gene match: 2. The CDR3 runs 14 residues. The DNA for the CDR3 is TGTGCCAGCAGCGGGACTAGCGGGAGGGGTGAGCAGTTCTTC. It encodes CASSGTSGRGEQFF.

The chain employs TRBV6-6 and TRBJ1-2; unclear D gene. CDR1 MNHNY and CDR2 SVGAGI come from the germline V gene (reference sequence). The CDR3 is 11 amino acids. Trimming took off 6 bases at V and 5 bases at J, with 7 bases between the two ends. CDR3 sequence reads: CASSSTYGYTF. The CDR3 DNA reads as TGTGCCAGCAGCTCCACTTATGGCTACACCTTC.

The chain links TRBV4-1 to TRBJ1-2; TRBD1 might be the D (6 bases). This CDR3 is built from 15 residues. In germline, CDR1 is MGHRA, CDR2 YSYEKL. Trimming took off 3 bases at V and 4 bases at J, with 15 bases between the two ends. DNA of the CDR3: TGCGCCAGCAGCCAGGCCAGAGGGGGAGTCTATGGCTACACCTTC. This sequence encodes CASSQARGGVYGYTF.

The rearrangement joins TRBV30 to TRBJ1-5; the D gene is possibly TRBD1 (6 bases). Germline CDR1 GTSNPN, CDR2 SVGIG (reference sequence). V was clipped by 7 bases and J by 2 bases, with 15 bases between them. The CDR3 sequence is 14 residues long. The CDR3 protein is CAYQGGGRNQPQHF. The CDR3 DNA reads TGTGCCTACCAAGGGGGGGGGCGCAATCAGCCCCAGCATTTT. The full variable domain, completed using reference TRBV30 and TRBJ1-5, is SQTIHQWPATLVQPVGSPLSLECTVEGTSNPNLYWYRQAAGRGLQLLFYSVGIGQISSEVPQNLSASRPQDRQFILSSKKLLLSDSGFYLCAYQGGGRNQPQHFGDGTRLSIL.

This rearrangement joins TRBV6-7 to TRBJ2-5, with a possible D match to TRBD1 (6 bases). The DNA end favors TRBJ2-7, so the J call may be wrong. TRBV6-7 carries the ORF label, with uncertain function. CDR3 length: 18 residues. CDR3: CASIIIEGGRYGPYEQYF. The CDR3 DNA reads TGTGCCAGCATTATAATTGAAGGGGGAAGGTATGGACCTTACGAGCAGTACTTC.

The rearrangement joins TRBV30 to TRBJ2-1; D uncertain. The V gene lost 2 bases and the J gene lost 4 bases, with 9 bases spanning the gap. This CDR3 contains 13 residues. Germline lookup yields CDR1 GTSNPN and CDR2 SVGIG (reference sequence). CDR3 amino acids: CAWSTAYYNEQFF. CDR3 in DNA: TGTGCCTGGAGTACCGCGTATTACAATGAGCAGTTCTTC.